The clone carrying this T cell receptor (beta chain) showed up many times. Its antigen remains unknown. The germline V gene encodes CDR1 LGHDT and CDR2 YNNKEL (reference sequence). The CDR3 consists of 14 residues. Trimming took 8 bases from V and 0 from J, leaving 13 bases between them. Individual cDNA molecules each received unique molecular identifiers attached to them. From the 5' RACE reads, TCRdb called clonotypes with MiXCR, one entry per CDR3 protein. Of tens of thousands of distinct CDR3 sequences listed, about 6.5% are singletons. The data were taken from a study of early T cells in non-severe SARS-CoV-2 infection. Study-level information: Alpha and beta chains were unpaired, from unsorted whole-blood bulk RNA. Study outcomes and limitations: Matches to VDJdb favored anti-spike CD8 responses and missed private and CD4 specificities.

The sample here was whole blood, taken at baseline. The receptor was isolated from an adult who was a healthcare worker with PCR-confirmed SARS-CoV-2 infection or an uninfected control (not recorded which). The chain is built from TRBV3-1 and TRBJ1-1; D uncertain. Here the CDR3 reads CASSGGVMNTEAFF. In DNA form, the CDR3 reads TGTGCCAGCTCTGGAGGAGTTATGAACACTGAAGCTTTCTTT.